Sequencing of this T cell receptor (beta chain) was carried out in a study of blood T cell repertoires in COVID-19. Followed longitudinally, the Seattle patients had been enrolled during active infection. CDR3 length: 15 residues. Germline-derived CDR1 and CDR2 are LGHNA and YNFKEQ. V gave up 5 bases and J gave up 1 base; unmatched junction bases: 4. Original methodology: Researchers report that nucleated cell counts were estimated from reference gene primer amplification. The method was immunoSEQ multiplex PCR; TCRdb's version includes in-frame clones alone and lacks a portion of them. That table furnishes V, J and clone size, whereas the DNA furnished D and trimming. The top ten hold approximately 7.5% of the sample, which has 250,000 to 350,000 clones, approximately 92% seen once.

Input material: peripheral blood. The chain combines TRBV4-2 with TRBJ1-5; TRBD1 aligns across 8 bases. The receptor was isolated from a woman in her 30s with COVID-19, enrolled during active disease. The CDR3 protein is CASSAHRGSNQPQHF. In DNA, the CDR3 is TGTGCCAGCAGCGCCCACAGGGGGAGCAATCAGCCCCAGCATTTT.